The 23 T cell receptor beta chains below were found in one sample sequenced in a study of blood T cell repertoires in COVID-19. Assay used: immunoSEQ multiplex PCR; TCRdb lists only in-frame clones, some missing. The data contain 190,000 or so clones, roughly 79% of them singletons. The sample consisted of peripheral blood. These receptors came from a human donor with acute or convalescent COVID-19. The donor label of this sample is uncertain.

CDR3 sequence reads: CASLTSPGNTEAFF. CDR3 in DNA: TGTGCCAGCCTTACATCACCGGGAAACACTGAAGCTTTCTTT. The chain combines TRBV7-2 with TRBJ1-1; no reliable D call. Germline assignment: CDR1 SGHTA and CDR2 FQGNSA. Trimming left V 8 bases short and J 2 bases short, with 15 bases between. The CDR3 extends over 14 amino acids.

This chain links TRBV19 with TRBJ1-1; D call uncertain. V lost 3 bases to trimming and J lost 7 bases, with 9 bases between them. The CDR3 runs 12 residues. The germline gives CDR1 LNHDA, CDR2 SQIVND (reference sequence). This chain's CDR3 is CASSIPRYEAFF. The CDR3, as DNA: TGTGCCAGTAGTATCCCCAGGTATGAAGCTTTCTTT.

This clone showed up just a few times. The rearrangement uses TRBV2 and TRBJ2-3, with 9 bases fitting TRBD1. The CDR3 runs to 15 residues. The trim removed 6 bases at V and 2 bases at J, leaving 6 bases unmatched. CDR1 and CDR2 from the germline V gene are SNHLY and FYNNEI. Here the CDR3 DNA reads TGTGCCAGCAGGACCGGACAGGGGCTCACAGATACGCAGTATTTT. Protein: CASRTGQGLTDTQYF.

The rearrangement links TRBV19 to TRBJ2-7; TRBD1 might be the D (6 bases). This CDR3 has 16 amino acids. CDR1 is LNHDA and CDR2 is SQIVND in the germline V gene (reference sequence). V lost 5 bases and J 0 bases, leaving 17 bases between the germline ends. In DNA, the CDR3 is TGTGCCAGTAGTTATGGGGTGCGGACAGCCTCCTACGAGCAGTACTTC. This gives the protein CASSYGVRTASYEQYF.

V and J are TRBV7-6 and TRBJ2-7; TRBD2 matches at 11 bases. From germline, CDR1 is SGHVS and CDR2 FNYEAQ. V shed 5 bases and J 7 bases; nucleotides not matched to a gene: 10. This CDR3 is 15 amino acids long. The CDR3 DNA is TGTGCCAGCAGCCCCGGCGTAGCGGGAGGGGGGGAGCAGTACTTC. Amino acids: CASSPGVAGGGEQYF.

This clone was recorded once. This chain connects TRBV30 to TRBJ1-5; 9 bases are shared with TRBD1. Germline trimming cut 0 bases from V and 5 bases from J; bases unmatched to any gene: 5. The CDR3 runs to 15 residues. The germline CDR1 and CDR2 sequences are GTSNPN and SVGIG (reference sequence). In nucleotides, the CDR3 is TGTGCCTGGAGTGTACGAGGGACAGGGCATCAGCCCCAGCATTTT. Protein product: CAWSVRGTGHQPQHF.

This clone occurred a few times. V is TRBV30 and J is TRBJ1-2; D uncertain. Germline CDR1 and CDR2: GTSNPN and SVGIG (reference sequence). The germline V and J ends were trimmed by 2 bases and 7 bases, with 17 bases remaining between them. The CDR3 loop spans 14 amino acids. CDR3 nucleotides: TGTGCCTGGAGTCTACAATCGGGTGCCGCTGGCTACACCTTC. This sequence encodes CAWSLQSGAAGYTF.

V is TRBV5-1 and J is TRBJ2-7, with 7 bases that match TRBD1. CDR1 is SGHRS and CDR2 is YFSETQ in the germline V gene. Losses at the gene ends were 4 bases for V and 1 base for J; bases not matched to a gene: 2. There are 13 residues in the CDR3. CDR3: CASSATGSYEQYF. CDR3 bases: TGCGCCAGCAGCGCGACAGGGTCCTACGAGCAGTACTTC.

The chain combines TRBV7-2 with TRBJ2-2; a weak D match, TRBD1 (5 bases). The CDR3 loop spans 14 amino acids. V lost 2 bases to trimming and J lost 6 bases, with 10 bases between them. CDR1 SGHTA and CDR2 FQGNSA come from the germline V gene. Written as DNA, the CDR3 is TGTGCCAGCAGCTTAAGGGGAACACCCGGGGAGCTGTTTTTT. Protein sequence: CASSLRGTPGELFF. Based on the CDR3 plus reference TRBV7-2 and TRBJ2-2, the full variable domain is GAGVSQSPSNKVTEKGKDVELRCDPISGHTALYWYRQSLGQGLEFLIYFQGNSAPDKSGLPSDRFSAERTGGSVSTLTIQRTQQEDSAVYLCASSLRGTPGELFFGEGSRLTVL.

The chain combines TRBV9 with TRBJ2-7, with 7 bases aligning to TRBD1. The J segment lost 1 base and the V segment lost 1 base, leaving 5 bases of the junction unmatched. The CDR3 runs 15 residues. Germline CDR1 is SGDLS and CDR2 is YYNGEE. The CDR3 DNA sequence: TGTGCCAGCAGCGTAAGGGACAGCGCTTCCTACGAGCAGTACTTC. It yields the protein CASSVRDSASYEQYF.

J is TRBJ2-2 and V is TRBV9; D might be TRBD2 (5 bases). The CDR3 covers 14 residues. V lost 3 bases, J lost 2 bases, and 8 bases lay in between. The germline V gene encodes CDR1 SGDLS and CDR2 YYNGEE. CDR3 nucleotide sequence: TGTGCCAGCAGCGGGACTGGCAACACCGGGGAGCTGTTTTTT. Translated, it gives CASSGTGNTGELFF.

The CDR3 reads CASSESGTGGRQPQHF. The CDR3 nucleotides are TGCGCCAGCAGTGAGTCAGGGACAGGGGGCAGGCAGCCCCAGCATTTT. The chain uses TRBV10-1 and TRBJ1-5; 12 bases match TRBD1. With V trimmed by 0 bases and J by 7 bases, 4 bases remained unmatched. Germline CDR1 reads WNHNN; CDR2 reads SYGVQD (reference sequence). The CDR3 spans 16 residues.

This clone was recorded a few times. The chain recombines TRBV30 with TRBJ2-7; TRBD2 aligns across 10 bases. The V segment lost 0 bases and the J segment 2 bases; nucleotides outside the gene matches: 7. This CDR3 is built from 16 residues. Germline V gives CDR1 GTSNPN, CDR2 SVGIG (reference sequence). As DNA, the CDR3 is TGTGCCTGGAGTGTACGGAGGACTAGCGGCCCCTACGAGCAGTACTTC. Protein sequence: CAWSVRRTSGPYEQYF.

This chain joins TRBV7-9 and TRBJ2-1, with a possible D match to TRBD1 (5 bases). Per germline, CDR1 SEHNR and CDR2 FQNEAQ (reference sequence). Trimming stripped 3 bases from V and 7 bases from J, with 13 bases between. The CDR3 is made up of 14 amino acids. The CDR3 is CASSLPLGANEQFF. For the CDR3, the DNA is TGTGCCAGCAGCTTGCCGCTAGGGGCGAATGAGCAGTTCTTC.

The J gene is TRBJ1-6, the V gene TRBV6-5; D is ambiguous. This CDR3 region has 14 residues. Germline V gene lookup returns CDR1 MNHEY and CDR2 SVGAGI. V shed 8 bases and J shed 9 bases, with 17 bases lying between them. CDR3 protein: CASQKGEKGSPLHF. CDR3 in DNA: TGTGCCAGCCAGAAGGGAGAAAAGGGTTCACCCCTCCACTTT.

The chain recombines TRBV7-3 with TRBJ2-1, with D maybe TRBD2 (5 bases). The CDR3 contains 14 residues. The germline V gene has CDR1 SGHTA and CDR2 FQGTGA. V lost 3 bases to trimming and J lost 4 bases, with 10 bases between them. Here the CDR3 DNA reads TGTGCCAGCAGCTTCGGACTGGATTACAATGAGCAGTTCTTC. Amino acid sequence: CASSFGLDYNEQFF.

The CDR3 here is CASRGPGHGNEKLFF. The CDR3 nucleotides are TGTGCCAGCAGGGGCCCGGGACATGGGAATGAAAAACTGTTTTTT. The V gene is TRBV11-2, the J gene TRBJ1-4, with a possible D match to TRBD1 (6 bases). Trimming stripped 6 bases from V and 5 bases from J, with 16 bases between. The CDR3 runs 15 residues. Germline CDR1 SGHAT, CDR2 FQNNGV.

This chain joins TRBV19 and TRBJ1-2, with 7 nucleotides matching TRBD1. The CDR3 has 15 amino acids. Germline values: CDR1 LNHDA, CDR2 SQIVND (reference sequence). V lost 5 bases, J lost 0 bases, and 6 bases stayed unmatched. DNA of the CDR3: TGTGCCAGTAGTGCCTGGACAGGCCCTAACTATGGCTACACCTTC. Its protein product is CASSAWTGPNYGYTF.

There are a few counts of this clone. This CDR3 is CASSSDRSNTGELFF. The CDR3 DNA reads TGTGCCAGCAGTTCGGACAGATCGAACACCGGGGAGCTGTTTTTT. V is TRBV28 and J is TRBJ2-2, with a tentative D call TRBD1 (6 bases). The length of the CDR3 is 15 residues. Looked up from germline, CDR1 is MDHEN and CDR2 is SYDVKM. Trimming stripped 4 bases from V and 0 bases from J, with 9 bases between.

The chain uses TRBV6-2 or TRBV6-3 and TRBJ2-1; 12 bases match TRBD2. Germline CDR1 reads MNHEY; CDR2 reads SVGEGT. This CDR3 comprises 14 residues. V shed 5 bases, J shed 7 bases, and the junction held 3 bases outside the gene matches. The DNA of the CDR3 is TGTGCCAGCAGTAAGACTAGCGGGAGAAATGAGCAGTTCTTC. Translated: CASSKTSGRNEQFF.

The CDR3 DNA reads TGTGCCAGCAGCCCCTCAGGGGGCTACGAGCAGTACTTC. This codes for CASSPSGGYEQYF. J is TRBJ2-7 and V is TRBV7-9; 7 bases map to TRBD1. This CDR3 comprises 13 residues. V lost 5 bases, J lost 3 bases, and 4 bases stayed unmatched. The germline V gene has CDR1 SEHNR and CDR2 FQNEAQ (reference sequence).

The gene calls are TRBV7-5 and TRBJ2-3; the D call of TRBD1 is as the table states it, not checked on the DNA. TRBV7-5 is termed a pseudogene. The length of the CDR3 is 15 residues. CDR3 bases: TGTGTCAGAAGCTCCCGACAGTCTGCAACAGATACGCAGTATTTT. It specifies CVRSSRQSATDTQYF.

CDR3 protein: CASSGQANTEAFF. The CDR3 DNA reads as TGTGCCAGCAGCGGACAAGCGAACACTGAAGCTTTCTTT. The genes are TRBV7-3 and TRBJ1-1, with TRBD1 as a possible D gene (5 bases). V lost 5 bases and J 1 base, leaving 8 bases between the germline ends. This CDR3 region has 13 residues. Germline assignment: CDR1 SGHTA and CDR2 FQGTGA.